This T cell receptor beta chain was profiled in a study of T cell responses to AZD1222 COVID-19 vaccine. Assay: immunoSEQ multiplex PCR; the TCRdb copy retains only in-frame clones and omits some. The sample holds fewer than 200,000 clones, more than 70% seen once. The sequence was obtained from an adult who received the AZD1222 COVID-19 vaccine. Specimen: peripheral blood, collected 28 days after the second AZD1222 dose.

The CDR3 bases are TGCGCCAGCAGCTTCATCTCCGGGGAAGACGAGCAGTACTTC. Protein product: CASSFISGEDEQYF. The rearrangement joins TRBV5-1 to TRBJ2-7; D possibly corresponds to TRBD2 (5 bases). From germline, CDR1 is SGHRS and CDR2 YFSETQ. The CDR3 extends over 14 amino acids. V was clipped by 2 bases and J by 5 bases, with 14 bases between them.